The source of this T cell receptor beta chain is a study of T cells in Graves' hyperthyroidism and ophthalmopathy. Amplification yielded TCR beta CDR3 regions, with RNA transcripts as the source. TCR CDR3 regions were first amplified by RT-PCR with HTBI primers. Each CDR3 protein is one row after TCRdb ran MiXCR on the multiplex PCR reads. The sample consists of approximately 610,000 distinct CDR3 sequences, under 15% of them appearing once. This clonotype was seen repeatedly, ten times or more. There are 13 residues in the CDR3. Germline assignment: CDR1 MNHEY and CDR2 SVGAGI. V was pared by 7 bases and J by 2 bases, with 11 bases between.

This TCR was recovered from a woman aged 40 to 50 with Graves' ophthalmopathy. Specimen: blood. The chain has TRBV6-5 and TRBJ2-5; the D gene is possibly TRBD2 (6 bases). In DNA form, the CDR3 reads TGTGCCAGCACCCGGGACTTACAAGAGACCCAGTACTTC. This gives the protein CASTRDLQETQYF.